Listed here is a single T cell receptor beta chain. Its target is not known. This entry is derived from a study of Ad26.COV2.S vaccination and SARS-CoV-2 variants. Assay: immunoSEQ multiplex PCR; the TCRdb copy retains only in-frame clones and omits some. The data show more than 40,000 clones, 65% to 90% seen once. This CDR3 has 12 amino acids. The V and J ends lost 0 bases and 10 bases respectively, with 12 bases between them. Looked up from germline, CDR1 is GTSNPN and CDR2 is SVGIG (reference sequence). General observations from the study: Vaccinated and placebo-treated recipients had similar non-spike TCR breadth. In vaccinated individuals, spike-specific CD8+ and CD4+ T cell responses reportedly displayed substantial breadth. TCR breadth and depth analyses may have underestimated total T cell responses. Among vaccine recipients, spike-specific TCR breadth exceeded that of placebo recipients.

Sample: peripheral blood, taken after recovery from COVID-19. The rearrangement links TRBV30 to TRBJ1-1, with D possibly TRBD1 on 5 matching bases. This clonotype was sampled from a human donor who had recovered from COVID-19. CDR3 region: CAWSVSGTRAFF. CDR3 sequence (DNA): TGTGCCTGGAGTGTATCCGGGACGCGAGCTTTCTTT.